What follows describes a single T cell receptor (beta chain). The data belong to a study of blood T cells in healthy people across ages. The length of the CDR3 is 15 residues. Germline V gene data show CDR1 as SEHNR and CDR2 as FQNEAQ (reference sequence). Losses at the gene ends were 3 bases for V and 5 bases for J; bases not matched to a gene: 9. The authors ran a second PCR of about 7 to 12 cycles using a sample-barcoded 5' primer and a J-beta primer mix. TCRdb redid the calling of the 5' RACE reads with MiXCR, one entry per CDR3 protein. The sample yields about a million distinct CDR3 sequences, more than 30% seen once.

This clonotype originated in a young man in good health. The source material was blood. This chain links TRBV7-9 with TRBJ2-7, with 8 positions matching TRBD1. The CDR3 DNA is TGTGCCAGCAGCTTTTCCCTGGACAGGGACCACGAGCAGTACTTC. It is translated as CASSFSLDRDHEQYF.